A selection of T cell receptor beta chains follows, all from one sample in a study of control samples from healthy donors and cancer patients. Assay: immunoSEQ multiplex PCR; the TCRdb copy retains only in-frame clones and omits some. Among some 100,000 clones, 90% to 95% were seen once, and the ten largest hold around 8.2%. Sequencing input: blood. All receptors derive from a man between 18 and 29 years old in good health. Each CDR3 is given without its conserved first and last residue. Fields, in order: J gene, V gene, CDR3 protein.

j_gene: TRBJ2-2
v_gene: TRBV4-3
CDR3aa: ASSPRDSNTGELF

j_gene: TRBJ1-2
v_gene: TRBV7-9
CDR3aa: ASSPRVGGVNYGYT

j_gene: TRBJ2-2
v_gene: TRBV6-5
CDR3aa: ASRGTLANTGELF

j_gene: TRBJ1-1
v_gene: TRBV5-5
CDR3aa: ASSLSRGRLNTEAF

j_gene: TRBJ2-1
v_gene: TRBV30
CDR3aa: AWGDRGSYNEQF

j_gene: TRBJ2-7
v_gene: TRBV6-1
CDR3aa: ASSDVGAYEQY

j_gene: TRBJ1-5
v_gene: TRBV27
CDR3aa: ASSVDSNQPQH

j_gene: TRBJ2-7
v_gene: TRBV18
CDR3aa: ASSLPGTGAYEQY

j_gene: TRBJ2-1
v_gene: TRBV29-1
CDR3aa: SVVIGSYNEQF

j_gene: TRBJ1-2
v_gene: TRBV5-1
CDR3aa: ASSASRDSGNYGYT

j_gene: TRBJ2-7
v_gene: TRBV5-1
CDR3aa: ASSLTSGSYEQY

j_gene: TRBJ2-7
v_gene: TRBV6-2/TRBV6-3
CDR3aa: ASSLSRQIPYEQY

j_gene: TRBJ1-1
v_gene: TRBV18
CDR3aa: ASSQRQNTEAF

j_gene: TRBJ1-2
v_gene: TRBV10-3
CDR3aa: AISDGEGYT

j_gene: TRBJ2-3
v_gene: TRBV9
CDR3aa: ASSPVFLPGTSTDTQY

j_gene: TRBJ2-5
v_gene: TRBV18
CDR3aa: ASSPGGGEETQY

j_gene: TRBJ1-5
v_gene: TRBV7-8
CDR3aa: ASSLSRKNQPQH

j_gene: TRBJ1-5
v_gene: TRBV7-2
CDR3aa: ASSLGGLGSQPQH

j_gene: TRBJ2-7
v_gene: TRBV28
CDR3aa: ASSLWGGTGRSYEQY

j_gene: TRBJ1-5
v_gene: TRBV9
CDR3aa: ASSRDRAATGQH

j_gene: TRBJ2-6
v_gene: TRBV15
CDR3aa: ATSKGQLSGANVLT

j_gene: TRBJ2-2
v_gene: TRBV11-3
CDR3aa: ASSPPGASNTGELF

j_gene: TRBJ2-3
v_gene: TRBV7-8
CDR3aa: ASSLGGSGGTSDTQY

j_gene: TRBJ2-3
v_gene: TRBV7-9
CDR3aa: ASSLRGGAQDTQY

j_gene: TRBJ2-5
v_gene: TRBV5-4
CDR3aa: ASSLGSYGAGETQY

j_gene: TRBJ1-5
v_gene: TRBV19
CDR3aa: ASSPRNRGRYSNQPQH

j_gene: TRBJ1-4
v_gene: TRBV2
CDR3aa: ASDRGPNEKLF

j_gene: TRBJ2-1
v_gene: TRBV7-2
CDR3aa: ASSILTSSYNEQF

j_gene: TRBJ1-4
v_gene: TRBV18
CDR3aa: ASSPRQGSTNEKLF

j_gene: TRBJ2-5
v_gene: TRBV27
CDR3aa: ASRERAGGVKTQY

j_gene: TRBJ1-1
v_gene: TRBV7-2
CDR3aa: ASSSKYRTGATEAF

j_gene: TRBJ1-1
v_gene: TRBV27
CDR3aa: ASSLQGARRGDTEAF

j_gene: TRBJ1-1
v_gene: TRBV5-6
CDR3aa: ASSPLGTSNTEAF

j_gene: TRBJ2-2
v_gene: TRBV15
CDR3aa: ATSRDRASTGELF

j_gene: TRBJ2-1
v_gene: TRBV7-3
CDR3aa: ASSPDLAGYNEQF

j_gene: TRBJ1-1
v_gene: TRBV6-4
CDR3aa: ASTLTGGTMNTEAF

j_gene: TRBJ2-1
v_gene: TRBV5-4
CDR3aa: ASSGEGGRHNEQF

j_gene: TRBJ1-2
v_gene: TRBV6-6
CDR3aa: ASILGQTYGYT

j_gene: TRBJ2-3
v_gene: TRBV19
CDR3aa: ASSPRLSTDTQY

j_gene: TRBJ1-1
v_gene: TRBV10-3
CDR3aa: AISEPDKTPQ

j_gene: TRBJ2-3
v_gene: TRBV6-5
CDR3aa: ASKQGTDTQY

j_gene: TRBJ1-5
v_gene: TRBV12-3/TRBV12-4
CDR3aa: ASSLGGGQPQH

j_gene: TRBJ1-1
v_gene: TRBV6-6
CDR3aa: ASRDSQGSAEAF

j_gene: TRBJ2-3
v_gene: TRBV19
CDR3aa: ASSKGDSTDTQY

j_gene: TRBJ1-4
v_gene: TRBV19
CDR3aa: ASSTSGVVGAATNEKLF

j_gene: TRBJ1-2
v_gene: TRBV21-1
CDR3aa: ASSPPVIQSYT

j_gene: TRBJ2-5
v_gene: TRBV2
CDR3aa: ASSGALGQQETQY

j_gene: TRBJ1-1
v_gene: TRBV5-1
CDR3aa: ASSLDPVAPNTEAF

j_gene: TRBJ2-7
v_gene: TRBV10-3
CDR3aa: AISEPQGITYEQY

j_gene: TRBJ1-5
v_gene: TRBV6-5
CDR3aa: ASRRTPSNQPQH

j_gene: TRBJ2-7
v_gene: TRBV6-5
CDR3aa: ASSNSAGGEQY

j_gene: TRBJ1-3
v_gene: TRBV12-5
CDR3aa: ASGLAGYGNTIY

j_gene: TRBJ1-1
v_gene: TRBV29-1
CDR3aa: SVEGPQAF

j_gene: TRBJ1-1
v_gene: TRBV29-1
CDR3aa: SVEGRMNTEAF